The clone carrying this T cell receptor (beta chain) was counted once. Its specificity is unknown. These data originate in a study of PD-1 blockade in classical Hodgkin lymphoma. General study points: At baseline, newly diagnosed patients reportedly showed less TCR diversity than healthy donors. Complete responders matched newly diagnosed patients in baseline diversity. Some patients began nivolumab under 1 year after ASCT. These patients were excluded from later analyses.

Some clones are missing from TCRdb's copy, which holds only in-frame ones; the method was immunoSEQ multiplex PCR. The table has 98,000 or so clones, 70% to 90% seen once. In every patient, relapse followed autologous stem cell transplantation, while exposure to brentuximab vedotin differed. Sequenced here: peripheral blood mononuclear cells (PBMCs), sampled before the second cycle of nivolumab. The TCR originated in a human donor with classical Hodgkin lymphoma.

Written as DNA, the CDR3 is TGTGCCAGCAGCGCGCCCTACGGTGGCACTGAAGCTTTCTTT. This encodes CASSAPYGGTEAFF. The chain employs TRBV9 and TRBJ1-1; D remains unclear. This CDR3 is 14 amino acids long. Trimming removed 3 bases at V and 4 bases at J, with 13 bases between. From germline, CDR1 is SGDLS and CDR2 YYNGEE.